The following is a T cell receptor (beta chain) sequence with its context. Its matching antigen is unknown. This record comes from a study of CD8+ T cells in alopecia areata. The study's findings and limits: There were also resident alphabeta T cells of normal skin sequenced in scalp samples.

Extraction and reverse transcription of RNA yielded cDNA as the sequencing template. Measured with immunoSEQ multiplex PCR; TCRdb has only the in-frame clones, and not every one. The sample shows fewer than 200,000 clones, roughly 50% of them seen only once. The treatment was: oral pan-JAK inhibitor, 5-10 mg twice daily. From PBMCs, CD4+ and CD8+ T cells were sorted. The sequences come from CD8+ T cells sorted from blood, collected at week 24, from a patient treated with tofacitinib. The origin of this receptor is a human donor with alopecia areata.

The CDR3 sequence: CASSLYGRSHYGYTF. The CDR3, as DNA: TGTGCCAGCAGCTTGTACGGCAGGTCACACTATGGCTACACCTTC. This rearrangement joins TRBV5-6 to TRBJ1-2; D is uncertain. CDR1 SGHDT and CDR2 YYEEEE come from the germline V gene. Trimming removed 1 base from V and 3 bases from J, with 13 bases in between. The length of the CDR3 is 15 residues. The full variable domain, rest sourced from reference TRBV5-6 and TRBJ1-2, is DAGVTQSPTHLIKTRGQQVTLRCSPKSGHDTVSWYQQALGQGPQFIFQYYEEEERQRGNFPDRFSGHQFPNYSSELNVNALLLGDSALYLCASSLYGRSHYGYTFGSGTRLTVV.